This is a list of T cell receptor beta chains from one sample in a study of T cells after yellow fever vaccination. TCRdb reprocessed the 5' RACE reads via MiXCR and lists one record per CDR3 protein. The top ten clones hold roughly a sixth of a sample with around 360,000 distinct CDR3 sequences, around 10% of them seen once. This specimen consisted of PBMCs, obtained on the day of the first yellow fever vaccination. The receptor source for this set is a young man who received the YFV17D yellow fever vaccine. CDR3s include the opening cysteine and the closing phenylalanine or tryptophan. The order of the fields is D gene, J gene, V gene, clone size, CDR3 DNA, CDR3 protein. D genes are given only for firm matches. Size is omitted from some rows. Given values are once, few, many or a class for expanded clones.

NA | TRBJ2-7 | TRBV7-9 | NA | TGTGCCAGCAGCTCCACGACCGGGTTTCTTTCCTACGAGCAGTACTTC | CASSSTTGFLSYEQYF
NA | TRBJ2-6 | TRBV6-5 | few | TGTGCCAGCAGTTACCGAGGTACCCCTGGGGCCAACGTCCTGACTTTC | CASSYRGTPGANVLTF
NA | TRBJ2-7 | TRBV5-4 | few | TGTGCCAGCAGAGACCTAGTCTCCATGAGATCCTACGAGCAGTACTTC | CASRDLVSMRSYEQYF
TRBD1 | TRBJ2-7 | TRBV5-1 | NA | TGCGCCAGCAGCTTGATTCGGGGTGACAGGGACCTCCCAAACTACGAGCAGTACTTC | CASSLIRGDRDLPNYEQYF
NA | TRBJ1-1 | TRBV20-1 | NA | TGCAGTGCCATGGGGTTGACGAACACTGAAGCTTTCTTT | CSAMGLTNTEAFF
NA | TRBJ2-2 | TRBV18 | few | TGTGCCAGCTCACCAATGTCAAGCGGTAACACCGGGGAGCTGTTTTTT | CASSPMSSGNTGELFF
TRBD1 | TRBJ2-3 | TRBV4-1 | few | TGCGCCAGCAGCCAAGATCCGCCGGACAGGGGCGAGGATACGCAGTATTTT | CASSQDPPDRGEDTQYF
NA | TRBJ2-7 | TRBV10-1 | few | TGCGCCAGCAGTAGCGGAGACCAAACCTACGAGCAGTACTTC | CASSSGDQTYEQYF
TRBD2 | TRBJ2-3 | TRBV7-9 | NA | TGTGCCAGCAGGAGAAGCGGGGTTAGCACAGATACGCAGTATTTT | CASRRSGVSTDTQYF
TRBD1 | TRBJ1-5 | TRBV6-5 | few | TGTGCCAGCAGTTACTCTCTGGTGGGACAGGGAAACCAGCCCCAGCATTTT | CASSYSLVGQGNQPQHF
TRBD1 | TRBJ2-5 | TRBV20-1 | NA | TGCAGTGCTAGAGATTTGGGACAGTCCTCTCAAGAGACCCAGTACTTC | CSARDLGQSSQETQYF
NA | TRBJ2-1 | TRBV29-1 | many | TGCAGCGTTGACAGGAACAGCTACAATGAGCAGTTCTTC | CSVDRNSYNEQFF
TRBD2 | TRBJ2-1 | TRBV4-2 | few | TGTGCCAGCAGCCAAGGCGGGGGGACCTACAATGAGCAGTTCTTC | CASSQGGGTYNEQFF
NA | TRBJ1-4 | TRBV7-2 | few | TGTGCCAGCAGCACCGTTGACAGAAATAATGAAAAACTGTTTTTT | CASSTVDRNNEKLFF
NA | TRBJ2-5 | TRBV5-1 | NA | TGCGCCAGCAGGCGCGGGGAAACCCAAGAGACCCAGTACTTC | CASRRGETQETQYF
NA | TRBJ2-5 | TRBV5-6 | many | TGTGCCAGCAGCCATGCGGGAACAGAGACCCAGTACTTC | CASSHAGTETQYF
TRBD1 | TRBJ2-1 | TRBV5-1 | few | TGCGCCAGCAGCCCAGGGACAGGGAAGTCCTACAATGAGCAGTTCTTC | CASSPGTGKSYNEQFF
TRBD2 | TRBJ2-3 | TRBV6-5 | NA | TGTGCCAGCAGTTACCCGGGAGGGGGCACAGATACGCAGTATTTT | CASSYPGGGTDTQYF
NA | TRBJ1-3 | TRBV18 | many | TGTGCCAGCTCACCCGGGACGCAAGGAAACACCATATATTTT | CASSPGTQGNTIYF
NA | TRBJ2-2 | TRBV5-5 | few | TGTGCCAGCAGCGTGCAGGCACCGAACACCGGGGAGCTGTTTTTT | CASSVQAPNTGELFF
NA | TRBJ1-5 | TRBV20-1 | few | TGCAGTGCCCGGACCGGCCTTAGCAATCAGCCCCAGCATTTT | CSARTGLSNQPQHF
NA | TRBJ2-1 | TRBV11-3 | NA | TGTGCCAGCAGCCAGGGGACATTTGAGCAGTTCTTC | CASSQGTFEQFF
TRBD2 | TRBJ2-7 | TRBV7-6 | few | TGTGCCAGCGACACCGGGACTAGCGCCTACGAGCAGTACTTC | CASDTGTSAYEQYF
NA | TRBJ2-1 | TRBV25-1 | once | TGTGCCAGCGGAAACAGGGTTTATGAGCAGTTCTTC | CASGNRVYEQFF
NA | TRBJ2-1 | TRBV27 | many | TGTGCCAGCCTTGTTTGGCCAAATACCTACAATGAGCAGTTCTTC | CASLVWPNTYNEQFF
NA | TRBJ1-1 | TRBV9 | NA | TGTGCCAGCAGCGTAGAGGGGCCCACTGAAGCTTTCTTT | CASSVEGPTEAFF
NA | TRBJ1-3 | TRBV19 | few | TGTGCCAGTACCCCCGGGCCAGGGACCTCTGGAAACACCATATATTTT | CASTPGPGTSGNTIYF
NA | TRBJ2-3 | TRBV20-1 | many | TGCAGTGCTACCCCTCCCACAGATACGCAGTATTTT | CSATPPTDTQYF
TRBD1 | TRBJ1-2 | TRBV5-1 | NA | TGCGCCAGCAGCTTTGTGGGACAGGGGGCGGCCGGCTACACCTTC | CASSFVGQGAAGYTF